The rows below give T cell receptor beta chains drawn from one sample of a study of molecular identifiers for immune sequencing clone quantification. TCRdb analysed the PCR reads with MiXCR anew, one entry per CDR3 protein. In the table there are tens of thousands of distinct CDR3 sequences, over 15% of which are singletons. The specimen sequenced was naive CD8+ T cells from blood, with Jurkat cell RNA spiked in. Every receptor here comes from a human donor in good health. Some libraries in this study had Jurkat cell RNA spiked in. Both conserved end residues are part of each CDR3. A D gene is named only where the DNA matches it firmly. Some rows mark clone size as missing; the rest say once, few, many or name a class of expanded clone.

- | - | TRBJ2-5 | TRBV29-1 | CSFFTGPQETQYF | TGCAGCTTCTTCACAGGCCCACAAGAGACCCAGTACTTC
TRBD1 | many | TRBJ1-6 | TRBV6-2/TRBV6-3 | CASSLIRQGLSGSPLHF | TGTGCCAGCAGTCTTATTCGACAGGGCCTATCCGGTTCACCCCTCCACTTT
TRBD1 | - | TRBJ2-2 | TRBV6-5 | CASSLGTGDTGELFF | TGTGCCAGCAGTCTCGGGACAGGGGACACCGGGGAGCTGTTTTTT
- | many | TRBJ2-7 | TRBV4-2 | CASSHGTGEQYF | TGTGCCAGCAGCCATGGAACCGGCGAGCAGTACTTC
TRBD1 | many | TRBJ1-1 | TRBV7-2 | CASSWTGARGAEAFF | TGTGCCAGCAGCTGGACAGGGGCCCGCGGGGCTGAAGCTTTCTTT
TRBD1 | many | TRBJ2-7 | TRBV7-9 | CASSHRVGGKYEQYF | TGTGCCAGCAGCCACCGCGTAGGGGGCAAGTACGAGCAGTACTTC
- | many | TRBJ2-2 | TRBV6-5 | CASSLGTHTGELFF | TGTGCCAGCAGTCTCGGGACCCACACCGGGGAGCTGTTTTTT
- | many | TRBJ2-5 | TRBV7-6 | CASSHNPGPQETQYF | TGTGCCAGCAGCCATAACCCGGGACCCCAAGAGACCCAGTACTTC
- | many | TRBJ2-7 | TRBV20-1 | CSARGRFTYEQYF | TGCAGTGCTCGCGGACGCTTCACCTACGAGCAGTACTTC
TRBD2 | many | TRBJ2-1 | TRBV27 | CASSLVGLAGLGNNEQFF | TGTGCCAGCAGTTTAGTGGGGTTAGCGGGGTTGGGGAACAATGAGCAGTTCTTC
- | many | TRBJ1-1 | TRBV14 | CASSQGDKFDMNTEAFF | TGTGCCAGCAGCCAAGGAGACAAGTTCGATATGAACACTGAAGCTTTCTTT
- | many | TRBJ2-2 | TRBV6-2/TRBV6-3 | CASRGTTGELFF | TGTGCCAGCCGAGGAACGACCGGGGAGCTGTTTTTT
- | many | TRBJ2-1 | TRBV6-2/TRBV6-3 | CASSTGTANEQFF | TGTGCCAGCAGTACCGGGACCGCCAATGAGCAGTTCTTC
- | many | TRBJ1-5 | TRBV29-1 | CSVEGVVNQPQHF | TGCAGCGTTGAGGGTGTAGTCAATCAGCCCCAGCATTTT
- | many | TRBJ1-1 | TRBV28 | CASSLRGVGDTEAFF | TGTGCCAGCAGTTTACGGGGTGTGGGGGACACTGAAGCTTTCTTT
TRBD1 | many | TRBJ2-2 | TRBV15 | CATSIEGATGELFF | TGTGCCACCAGCATCGAGGGGGCAACCGGGGAGCTGTTTTTT
TRBD2 | many | TRBJ2-7 | TRBV30 | CAWELAGAGEQYF | TGTGCCTGGGAACTAGCGGGAGCGGGCGAGCAGTACTTC
TRBD2 | many | TRBJ2-7 | TRBV6-2/TRBV6-3 | CASSLGGLHEQYF | TGTGCCAGCAGTCTGGGAGGGCTCCACGAGCAGTACTTC
- | - | TRBJ2-7 | TRBV6-5 | CASSYSSGAWEQYF | TGTGCCAGCAGTTACTCTAGCGGAGCCTGGGAGCAGTACTTC
TRBD2 | many | TRBJ2-3 | TRBV9 | CASSVVGSGGTDTQYF | TGTGCCAGCAGCGTAGTTGGTAGCGGGGGCACAGATACGCAGTATTTT
- | - | TRBJ2-7 | TRBV7-2 | CVSSLVGSEQYF | TGTGTCAGCAGCTTAGTAGGTTCCGAGCAGTACTTC
- | many | TRBJ2-7 | TRBV4-1 | CASSQEWTGYEQYF | TGCGCCAGCAGCCAAGAATGGACGGGTTACGAGCAGTACTTC
- | - | TRBJ2-3 | TRBV4-2 | CASSQNEAGPPQQYF | TGTGCCAGCAGCCAAAATGAAGCGGGCCCTCCTCAGCAGTATTTT
- | many | TRBJ2-5 | TRBV28 | CASSPDQETQYF | TGTGCCAGCAGTCCCGACCAAGAGACCCAGTACTTC
TRBD2 | many | TRBJ2-2 | TRBV10-2 | CASSPAGLAGTGELFF | TGCGCCAGCAGCCCGGCCGGACTAGCAGGAACCGGGGAGCTGTTTTTT
- | many | TRBJ1-5 | TRBV6-5 | CASSYSKAGNQPQHF | TGTGCCAGCAGTTACTCGAAGGCAGGAAATCAGCCCCAGCATTTT
TRBD1 | many | TRBJ1-2 | TRBV6-6 | CASSLYGTGDGYTF | TGTGCCAGCAGTCTTTACGGGACAGGGGACGGCTACACCTTC
- | many | TRBJ1-1 | TRBV7-8 | CASSPTSDNTEAFF | TGTGCCAGCAGCCCGACAAGCGATAACACTGAAGCTTTCTTT